The entry that follows covers one T cell receptor (beta chain) sequence. This sample also contains other DNA sequences that code for the same CDR3. This sample is drawn from a study of shared clonotypes between healthy human individuals. Genomic DNA per cell subset filled all wells of several immunoSEQ plates. The repertoire was sequenced with immunoSEQ multiplex PCR; TCRdb's copy has only in-frame clones and lacks some. The table shows roughly 1.5 million clones, with 95% to 99% occurring only once. The ends were cut back, 0 bases at V and 4 bases at J, with 6 bases in the middle. Germline V gives CDR1 SGHDN, CDR2 FVKESK. This CDR3 spans 13 amino acids.

This TCR was recovered from a man between 25 and 39 years old in good health. The chain is built from TRBV14 and TRBJ1-2; no firm D call. The sample was naive CD4+ T cells sorted from blood. Subset defined: CD45RA+ positively selected. DNA for the CDR3: TGTGCCAGCAGCCAAGATCATCTCTATGGCTACACCTTC. This codes for CASSQDHLYGYTF.